This entry describes one TCR beta chain. The protocol was immunoSEQ multiplex PCR, while the TCRdb copy is restricted to in-frame clones and leaves out a portion. The data contain approximately 110,000 clones, roughly nine tenths of them seen just once; the ten biggest clones take up about 1.9%. The V end was cut by 4 bases, the J end by 2 bases, with 12 bases between. The length of the CDR3 is 14 residues. Germline V gene sequence: CDR1 SGHRS, CDR2 YFSETQ. This sample was included in a study of blood T cell repertoires in COVID-19. Specimen: peripheral blood. The origin of this receptor is a man aged 50-60 years with COVID-19, enrolled during active disease. J is TRBJ1-1 and V is TRBV5-1; D uncertain. The CDR3 here is CASSQQTANTEAFF. CDR3 nucleotide sequence: TGCGCCAGCAGCCAACAGACGGCCAACACTGAAGCTTTCTTT.